Listed below are T cell receptor beta chains from one sample, sequenced in a study of T cells in Graves' hyperthyroidism and ophthalmopathy. TCRdb reprocessed the multiplex PCR reads via MiXCR and lists one record per CDR3 protein. The repertoire holds 640,000 or so distinct CDR3 sequences, with about 15% as singletons. Sample: blood. These receptors were collected from a woman aged 40 to 49 with Graves' ophthalmopathy. Each CDR3 is given with its conserved first and last residue.

cdr3_aa j_call v_call
CASSVSPLGDPGELFF TRBJ2-2 TRBV9
CASSSGSTGGGNYGYTF TRBJ1-2 TRBV7-8
CASSLSSGIGQETQYF TRBJ2-5 TRBV7-2
CASSVRVWGANVLTF TRBJ2-6 TRBV6-1
CASSPGHGGEPQHF TRBJ1-5 TRBV9
CASSRDLTDTQYF TRBJ2-3 TRBV11-2
CASSLYSRGGTYEQYF TRBJ2-7 TRBV28
CASSLDPTRSLSSTGELFF TRBJ2-2 TRBV11-1
CASSLVTSGATYEQYF TRBJ2-7 TRBV27
CASSEGPGLRYGYTF TRBJ1-2 TRBV6-1
CASSSRPDYGCTF TRBJ1-2 TRBV6-4
CATSDPRIQETQYF TRBJ2-5 TRBV24-1
CASSLDRGSDEQYF TRBJ2-7 TRBV13
CASRGGQVEGNQPQHF TRBJ1-5 TRBV12-3/TRBV12-4
CASSLGVGDSETQYF TRBJ2-5 TRBV12-3/TRBV12-4
CASSLAPGETQYF TRBJ2-5 TRBV5-1
CASSSPPPYTEAFF TRBJ1-1 TRBV27